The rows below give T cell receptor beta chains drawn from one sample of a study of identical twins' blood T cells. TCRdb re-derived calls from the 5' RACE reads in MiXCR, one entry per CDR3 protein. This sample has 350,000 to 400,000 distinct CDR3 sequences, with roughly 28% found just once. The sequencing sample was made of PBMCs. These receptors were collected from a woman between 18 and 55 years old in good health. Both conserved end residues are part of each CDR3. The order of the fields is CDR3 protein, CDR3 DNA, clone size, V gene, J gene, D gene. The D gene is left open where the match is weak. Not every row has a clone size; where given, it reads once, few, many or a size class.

CASSFRTKTNEQFF	TGTGCCAGCAGCTTCCGAACTAAAACGAATGAGCAGTTCTTC	many	TRBV11-2	TRBJ2-1	.
CATTVAGELFF	TGTGCCACGACCGTTGCCGGGGAGCTGTTTTTT	few	TRBV10-3	TRBJ2-2	.
CAIIDPDKTYEQYF	TGTGCCATCATCGACCCTGATAAGACCTACGAGCAGTACTTC	few	TRBV10-3	TRBJ2-7	.
CSARSGGTDTQYF	TGCAGTGCTAGATCAGGGGGAACAGATACGCAGTATTTT	many	TRBV20-1	TRBJ2-3	TRBD1
CASSRLAGGNNEQFF	TGTGCCAGCAGCCGCCTAGCGGGAGGAAACAATGAGCAGTTCTTC	.	TRBV11-2	TRBJ2-1	TRBD2
CASSAMTATYGYTF	TGCGCCAGCAGCGCGATGACAGCAACATATGGCTACACCTTC	.	TRBV5-1	TRBJ1-2	.
CASSLGTGELFF	TGTGCCAGCAGTCTAGGAACCGGGGAGCTGTTTTTT	many	TRBV11-2	TRBJ2-2	.
CASSLLGGMPDTQYF	TGTGCCAGCAGCTTACTTGGCGGGATGCCAGATACGCAGTATTTT	few	TRBV11-3	TRBJ2-3	.
CASSLQWGFSYEQYF	TGTGCCAGCAGCCTACAGTGGGGTTTCTCCTACGAGCAGTACTTC	few	TRBV3-1	TRBJ2-7	.
CASSLEGFGLNTEASF	TGTGCCAGCAGCTTAGAGGGTTTCGGCTTGAACACTGAAGCTTCCTTT	few	TRBV7-2	TRBJ1-1	.
CASSVRGSYNSPLHF	TGTGCCAGCAGCGTAAGGGGGTCCTATAATTCACCCCTCCACTTT	.	TRBV9	TRBJ1-6	.
CSVVLDDSNQPQHF	TGCAGCGTCGTCCTGGACGATTCGAATCAGCCCCAGCATTTT	few	TRBV29-1	TRBJ1-5	.
CASSPVTGASNYGYTF	TGTGCCAGTAGTCCGGTGACAGGGGCTTCTAACTATGGCTACACCTTC	.	TRBV19	TRBJ1-2	TRBD1
CASSPQTGLTNNEQFF	TGTGCCAGCTCACCGCAGACAGGCCTAACGAACAATGAGCAGTTCTTC	many	TRBV18	TRBJ2-1	.
CASSPGGVWDTQYF	TGTGCCAGCAGTCCCGGAGGGGTCTGGGATACGCAGTATTTT	few	TRBV2	TRBJ2-3	.
CASSSYSYGYTF	TGTGCCAGCAGTTCATATAGCTATGGCTACACCTTC	few	TRBV6-5	TRBJ1-2	.
CASSTTGRTEAFF	TGTGCCAGCAGCACGACAGGGCGCACTGAAGCTTTCTTT	few	TRBV11-2	TRBJ1-1	TRBD1
CSVDLGLGYTEAFF	TGCAGCGTTGATTTGGGGTTGGGATACACTGAAGCTTTCTTT	many	TRBV29-1	TRBJ1-1	.
CASSSQGASEKLFF	TGTGCCAGCAGCTCCCAGGGGGCTAGTGAAAAACTGTTTTTT	.	TRBV7-8	TRBJ1-4	TRBD1
CASSATGRLNEKLFF	TGTGCCAGCAGCGCGACGGGCCGTCTTAATGAAAAACTGTTTTTT	few	TRBV11-2	TRBJ1-4	.